This TCR beta chain was captured in a study of T cell responses to AZD1222 COVID-19 vaccine. This table comes from immunoSEQ multiplex PCR, and its TCRdb copy is limited to in-frame clones, with some not included. The sample shows some 120,000 clones, about 88% of them seen only once. Regarding the study as a whole: After the peak T cell response, and only then, were repertoires sampled.

This CDR3 spans 15 amino acids. The ends were cut back, 4 bases at V and 1 base at J, with 12 bases in the middle. Germline V lookup: CDR1 SGHKS, CDR2 YYEKEE (reference sequence). To note about this clone: Its antigen is as yet unknown.

The J gene is TRBJ1-3, the V gene TRBV5-5; no clear D. Material: peripheral blood, obtained on day 0 of AZD1222 vaccination. The clonotype was recovered from an adult in good health. For the CDR3, the DNA is TGTGCCAGCAGCCCCAATGTCAAGTCTGGAAACACCATATATTTT. Translating gives CASSPNVKSGNTIYF.